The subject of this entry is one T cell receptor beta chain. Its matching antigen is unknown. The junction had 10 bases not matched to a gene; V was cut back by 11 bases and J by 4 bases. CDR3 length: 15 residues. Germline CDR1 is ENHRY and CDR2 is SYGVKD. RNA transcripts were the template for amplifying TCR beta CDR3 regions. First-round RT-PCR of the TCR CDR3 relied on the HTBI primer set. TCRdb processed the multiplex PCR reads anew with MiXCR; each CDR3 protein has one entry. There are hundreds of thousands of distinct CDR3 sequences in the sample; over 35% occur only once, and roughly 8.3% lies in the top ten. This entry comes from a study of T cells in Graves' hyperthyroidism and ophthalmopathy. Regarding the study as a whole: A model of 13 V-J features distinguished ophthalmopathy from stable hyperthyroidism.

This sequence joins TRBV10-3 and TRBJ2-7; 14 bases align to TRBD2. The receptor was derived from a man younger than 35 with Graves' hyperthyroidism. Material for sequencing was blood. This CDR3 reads CAGSGTSGGRYEQYF. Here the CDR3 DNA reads TGTGCCGGGTCCGGGACTAGCGGGGGCAGATACGAGCAGTACTTC.